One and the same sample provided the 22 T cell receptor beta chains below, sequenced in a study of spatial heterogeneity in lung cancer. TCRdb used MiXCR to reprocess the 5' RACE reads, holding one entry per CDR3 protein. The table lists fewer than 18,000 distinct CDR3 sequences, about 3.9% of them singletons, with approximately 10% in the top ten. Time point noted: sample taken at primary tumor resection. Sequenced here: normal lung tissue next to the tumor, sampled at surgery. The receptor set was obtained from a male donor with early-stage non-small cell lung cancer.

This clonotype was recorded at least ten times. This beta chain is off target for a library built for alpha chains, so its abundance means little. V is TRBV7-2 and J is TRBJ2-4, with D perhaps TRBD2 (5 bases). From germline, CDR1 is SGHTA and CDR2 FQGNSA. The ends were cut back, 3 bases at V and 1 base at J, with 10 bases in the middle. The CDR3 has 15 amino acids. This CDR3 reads CASSLIRGAKNIQYF. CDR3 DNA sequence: TGTGCCAGCAGCTTGATTCGAGGGGCCAAAAACATTCAGTACTTC. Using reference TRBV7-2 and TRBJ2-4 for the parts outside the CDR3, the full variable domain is GAGVSQSPSNKVTEKGKDVELRCDPISGHTALYWYRQSLGQGLEFLIYFQGNSAPDKSGLPSDRFSAERTGGSVSTLTIQRTQQEDSAVYLCASSLIRGAKNIQYFGAGTRLSVL.

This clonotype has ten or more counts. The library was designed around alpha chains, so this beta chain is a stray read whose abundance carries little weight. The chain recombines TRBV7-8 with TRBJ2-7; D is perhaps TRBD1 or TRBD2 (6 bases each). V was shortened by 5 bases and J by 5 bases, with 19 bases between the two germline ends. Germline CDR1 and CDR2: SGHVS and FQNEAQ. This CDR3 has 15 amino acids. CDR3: CASSRTGAGANEQYF. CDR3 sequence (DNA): TGTGCCAGCAGCCGGACGGGGGCAGGGGCCAACGAGCAGTACTTC.

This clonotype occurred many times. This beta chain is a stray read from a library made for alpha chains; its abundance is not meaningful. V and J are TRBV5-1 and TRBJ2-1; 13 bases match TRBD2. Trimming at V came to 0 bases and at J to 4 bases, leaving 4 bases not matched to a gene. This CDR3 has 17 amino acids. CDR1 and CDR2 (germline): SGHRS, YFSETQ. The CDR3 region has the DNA TGCGCCAGCAGCTTGGCGGGACTAGCGGGAAGATACAATGAGCAGTTCTTC. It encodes CASSLAGLAGRYNEQFF.

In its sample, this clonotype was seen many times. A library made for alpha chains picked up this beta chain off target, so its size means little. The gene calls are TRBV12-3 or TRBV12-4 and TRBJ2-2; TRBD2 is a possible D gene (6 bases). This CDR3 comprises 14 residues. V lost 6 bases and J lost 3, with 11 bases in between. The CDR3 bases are TGTGCCAGCAGCCCCCGCGGGGACACCGGGGAGCTGTTTTTT. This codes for CASSPRGDTGELFF.

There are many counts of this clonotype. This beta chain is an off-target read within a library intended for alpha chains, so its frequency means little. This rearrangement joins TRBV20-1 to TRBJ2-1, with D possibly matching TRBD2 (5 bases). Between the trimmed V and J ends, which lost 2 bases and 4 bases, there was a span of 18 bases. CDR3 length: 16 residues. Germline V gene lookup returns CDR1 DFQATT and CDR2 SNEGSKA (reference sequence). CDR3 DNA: TGCAGTGCTAGAAACCCTACTAGTAATCAGTACAATGAGCAGTTCTTC. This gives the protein CSARNPTSNQYNEQFF.

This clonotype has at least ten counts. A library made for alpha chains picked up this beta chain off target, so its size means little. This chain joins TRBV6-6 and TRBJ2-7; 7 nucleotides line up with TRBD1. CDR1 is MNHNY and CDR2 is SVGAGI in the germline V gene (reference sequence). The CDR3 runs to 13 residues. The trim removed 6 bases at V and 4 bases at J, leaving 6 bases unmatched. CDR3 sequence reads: CASSHGTVYEQYF. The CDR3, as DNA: TGTGCCAGCAGCCACGGGACAGTGTACGAGCAGTACTTC.

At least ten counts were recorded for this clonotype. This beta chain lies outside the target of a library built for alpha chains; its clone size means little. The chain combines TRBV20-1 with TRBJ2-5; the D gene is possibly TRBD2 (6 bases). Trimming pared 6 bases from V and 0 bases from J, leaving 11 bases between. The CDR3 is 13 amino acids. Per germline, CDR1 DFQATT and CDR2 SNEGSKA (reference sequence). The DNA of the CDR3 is TGCAGTGCAGAACTAGCTAACCAAGAGACCCAGTACTTC. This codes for CSAELANQETQYF.

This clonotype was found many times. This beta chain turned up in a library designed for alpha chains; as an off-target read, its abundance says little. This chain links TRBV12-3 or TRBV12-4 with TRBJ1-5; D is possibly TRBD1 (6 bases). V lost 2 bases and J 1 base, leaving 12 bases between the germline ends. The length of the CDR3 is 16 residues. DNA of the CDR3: TGTGCCAGCAGTTTACGGGGGGCTGCAAGCAATCAGCCCCAGCATTTT. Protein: CASSLRGAASNQPQHF.

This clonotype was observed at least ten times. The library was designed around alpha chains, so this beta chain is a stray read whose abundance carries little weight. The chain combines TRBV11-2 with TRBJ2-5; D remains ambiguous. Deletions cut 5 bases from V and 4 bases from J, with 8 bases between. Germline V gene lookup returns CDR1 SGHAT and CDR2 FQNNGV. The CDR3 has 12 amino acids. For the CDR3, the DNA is TGTGCCAGCAGCCTAGGAAGAGAGACCCAGTACTTC. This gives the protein CASSLGRETQYF.

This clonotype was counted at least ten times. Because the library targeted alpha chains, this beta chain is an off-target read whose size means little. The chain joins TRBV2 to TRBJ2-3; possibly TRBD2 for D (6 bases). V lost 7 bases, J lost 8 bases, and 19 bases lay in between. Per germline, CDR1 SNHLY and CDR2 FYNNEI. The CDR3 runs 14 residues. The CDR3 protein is CASMPGSSVGTQYF. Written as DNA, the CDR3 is TGTGCCAGCATGCCCGGGTCTAGCGTTGGTACGCAGTATTTT.

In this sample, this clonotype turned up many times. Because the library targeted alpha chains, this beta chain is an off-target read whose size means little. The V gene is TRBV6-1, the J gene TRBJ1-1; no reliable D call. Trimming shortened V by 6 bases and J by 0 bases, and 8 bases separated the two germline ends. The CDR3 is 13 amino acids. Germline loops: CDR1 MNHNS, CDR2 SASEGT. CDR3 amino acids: CASSLSVNTEAFF. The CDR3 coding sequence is TGTGCCAGCAGCCTGAGTGTGAACACTGAAGCTTTCTTT.

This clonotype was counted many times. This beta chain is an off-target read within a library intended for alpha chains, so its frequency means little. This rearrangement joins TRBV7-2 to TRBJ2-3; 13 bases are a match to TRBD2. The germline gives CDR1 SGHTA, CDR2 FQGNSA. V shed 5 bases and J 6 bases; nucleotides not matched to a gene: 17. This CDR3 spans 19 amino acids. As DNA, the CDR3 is TGTGCCAGCAGCCAAAAACCCCGACTAGCGGGAGGTATATTGGATACGCAGTATTTT. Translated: CASSQKPRLAGGILDTQYF.

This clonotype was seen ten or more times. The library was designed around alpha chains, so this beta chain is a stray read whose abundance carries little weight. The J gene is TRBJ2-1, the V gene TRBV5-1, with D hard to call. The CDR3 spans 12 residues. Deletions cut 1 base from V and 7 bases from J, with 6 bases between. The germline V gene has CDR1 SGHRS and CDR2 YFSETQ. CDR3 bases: TGCGCCAGCAGCTTGCAAGGGAATGAGCAGTTCTTC. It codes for CASSLQGNEQFF.

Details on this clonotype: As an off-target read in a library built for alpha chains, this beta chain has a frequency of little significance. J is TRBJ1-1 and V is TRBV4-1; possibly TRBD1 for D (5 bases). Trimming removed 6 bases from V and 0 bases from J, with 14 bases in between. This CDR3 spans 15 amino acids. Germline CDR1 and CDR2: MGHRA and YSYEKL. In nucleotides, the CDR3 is TGCGCCAGCAGTTTAAGGGAGGGGATGAACACTGAAGCTTTCTTT. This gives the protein CASSLREGMNTEAFF.

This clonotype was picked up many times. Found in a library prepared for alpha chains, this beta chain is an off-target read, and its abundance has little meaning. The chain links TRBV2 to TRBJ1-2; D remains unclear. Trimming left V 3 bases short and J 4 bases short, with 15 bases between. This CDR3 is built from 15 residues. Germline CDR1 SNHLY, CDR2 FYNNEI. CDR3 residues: CASSEEGRWSYGYTF. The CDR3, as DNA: TGTGCCAGCAGTGAGGAAGGACGTTGGAGCTATGGCTACACCTTC.

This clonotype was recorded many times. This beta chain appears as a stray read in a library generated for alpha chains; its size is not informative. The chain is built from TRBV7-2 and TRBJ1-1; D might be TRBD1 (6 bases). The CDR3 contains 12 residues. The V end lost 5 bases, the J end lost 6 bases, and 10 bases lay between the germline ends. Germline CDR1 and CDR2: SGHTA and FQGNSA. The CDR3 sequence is CASSPRGAEAFF. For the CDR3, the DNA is TGTGCCAGCAGCCCAAGGGGGGCTGAAGCTTTCTTT.

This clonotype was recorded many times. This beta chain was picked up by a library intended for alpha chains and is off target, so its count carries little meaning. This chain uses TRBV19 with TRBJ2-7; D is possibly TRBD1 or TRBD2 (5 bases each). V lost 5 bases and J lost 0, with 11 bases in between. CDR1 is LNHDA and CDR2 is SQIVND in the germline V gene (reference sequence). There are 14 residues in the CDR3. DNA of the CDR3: TGTGCCAGTAGTTTGGGACGCCGCTCCTACGAGCAGTACTTC. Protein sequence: CASSLGRRSYEQYF.

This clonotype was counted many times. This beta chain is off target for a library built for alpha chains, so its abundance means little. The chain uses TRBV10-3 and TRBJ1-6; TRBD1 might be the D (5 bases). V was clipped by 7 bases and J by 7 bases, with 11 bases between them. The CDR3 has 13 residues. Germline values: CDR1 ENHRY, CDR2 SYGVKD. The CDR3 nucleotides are TGTGCCATCACGTCAGGGCGCAATTCACCCCTCCACTTT. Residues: CAITSGRNSPLHF.

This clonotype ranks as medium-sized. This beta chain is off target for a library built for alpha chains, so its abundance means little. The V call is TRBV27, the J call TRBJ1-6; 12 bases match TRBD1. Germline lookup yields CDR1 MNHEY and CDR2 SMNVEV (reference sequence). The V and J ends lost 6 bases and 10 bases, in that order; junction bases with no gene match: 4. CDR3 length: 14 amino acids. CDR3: CASRTGTGGSPLHF. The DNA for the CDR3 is TGTGCCAGCAGGACCGGGACAGGGGGCTCACCCCTCCACTTT.

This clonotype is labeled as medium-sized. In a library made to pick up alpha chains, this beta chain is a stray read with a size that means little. The CDR3 sequence is CSVVMGVQETQYF. CDR3 sequence (DNA): TGCAGCGTTGTGATGGGGGTCCAAGAGACCCAGTACTTC. This rearrangement joins TRBV29-1 to TRBJ2-5; either TRBD1 or TRBD2 may fit D (5 bases each). Germline V lookup: CDR1 SQVTM, CDR2 ANQGSEA. V lost 4 bases and J lost 1, with 10 bases in between. The CDR3 length is 13 residues.

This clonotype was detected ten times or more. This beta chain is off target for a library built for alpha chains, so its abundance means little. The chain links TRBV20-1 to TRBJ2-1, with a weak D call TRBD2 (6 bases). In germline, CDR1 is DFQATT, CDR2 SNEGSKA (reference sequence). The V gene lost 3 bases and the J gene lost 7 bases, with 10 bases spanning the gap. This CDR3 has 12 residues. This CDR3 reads CSASGRGNEQFF. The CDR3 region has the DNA TGCAGTGCTAGCGGGAGAGGAAATGAGCAGTTCTTC.

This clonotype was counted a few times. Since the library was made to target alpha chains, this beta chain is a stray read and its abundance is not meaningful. CDR3 residues: CAWSVTGELFF. In nucleotides, the CDR3 is TGTGCCTGGAGTGTCACCGGGGAGCTGTTTTTT. This chain uses TRBV30 with TRBJ2-2; D is unresolved. The length of the CDR3 is 11 residues. Per the germline V gene, CDR1 is GTSNPN and CDR2 is SVGIG (reference sequence). V shed 0 bases and J shed 4 bases, with 0 bases lying between them.